This passage covers 11 T cell receptor beta chains from one sample sequenced in a study of T cells after yellow fever vaccination. TCRdb analysed the 5' RACE reads with MiXCR anew, one entry per CDR3 protein. This sample has a few hundred thousand distinct CDR3 sequences, with 6.9% found just once. The source material was CD4+ T cells sorted from PBMCs, sampled 15 days after the yellow fever booster vaccination. The receptors stem from a man younger than 40 who received the YFV17D yellow fever vaccine.

This clonotype was observed many times. The V and J genes are TRBV7-2 and TRBJ2-1, with 11 bases aligning to TRBD2. The CDR3 runs 20 residues. The germline V gene has CDR1 SGHTA and CDR2 FQGNSA. The trim removed 1 base at V and 6 bases at J, leaving 17 bases unmatched. The CDR3 is CASSLVVRGMTSGNLNEQFF. CDR3 nucleotide sequence: TGTGCCAGCAGCTTAGTAGTCAGGGGGATGACTAGCGGGAATCTCAATGAGCAGTTCTTC.

This clonotype was counted at least ten times. The chain combines TRBV4-3 with TRBJ1-1, with D perhaps matching TRBD1 (6 bases). The V end lost 0 bases, the J end lost 6 bases, and 11 bases lay between the germline ends. Germline V CDR1 and CDR2: LGHNA, YSLEER. The CDR3 runs to 14 residues. CDR3 nucleotide sequence: TGCGCCAGCAGCCAAGATAGTGGGGGGCCTGAAGCTTTCTTT. Translating it yields CASSQDSGGPEAFF.

J is TRBJ2-7 and V is TRBV28, with D unclear. The CDR3 has 16 residues. The V end was cut by 7 bases, the J end by 2 bases, with 21 bases between. Germline V gene data show CDR1 as MDHEN and CDR2 as SYDVKM. The CDR3 sequence is CASTDRAERPPYEQYF. The DNA of the CDR3 is TGTGCCAGCACCGACCGGGCCGAAAGGCCCCCCTACGAGCAGTACTTC.

The table lists this clonotype with many counts. V gene TRBV5-5 combines with J gene TRBJ1-1, with TRBD1 matching 11 bases. The CDR3 contains 14 residues. Germline V gene lookup returns CDR1 SGHKS and CDR2 YYEKEE (reference sequence). V trimming: 4 bases; J trimming: 4 bases; junction bases outside the gene matches: 3. The CDR3 protein is CASSRGTGGTEAFF. CDR3 bases: TGTGCCAGCAGCAGAGGGACAGGGGGCACTGAAGCTTTCTTT.

The rearrangement uses TRBV7-9 and TRBJ2-1; 9 bases align to TRBD1. This CDR3 is built from 15 residues. The junction had 6 bases not matched to a gene; V was cut back by 3 bases and J by 6 bases. Per the germline V gene, CDR1 is SEHNR and CDR2 is FQNEAQ (reference sequence). DNA for the CDR3: TGTGCCAGCAGCTTCGGGACAGGGTGGGCCAATGAGCAGTTCTTC. Translated: CASSFGTGWANEQFF.

This rearrangement joins TRBV6-1 to TRBJ2-1; either TRBD1 or TRBD2 may fit D (6 bases each). Trimming cost V 11 bases and J 5 bases, with 19 bases left between them. This CDR3 has 14 amino acids. Germline CDR1 MNHNS, CDR2 SASEGT. The CDR3 DNA sequence: TGTGCCTCAGGGGAGGCCCCCACGAACAATGAGCAGTTCTTC. Translated, it gives CASGEAPTNNEQFF.

In its sample, this clonotype was seen a few times. The chain recombines TRBV9 with TRBJ2-7; D uncertain. The CDR3 runs 13 residues. Germline V lookup: CDR1 SGDLS, CDR2 YYNGEE. The germline V and J ends were trimmed by 0 bases and 6 bases, with 10 bases remaining between them. The CDR3 DNA reads TGTGCCAGCAGCGTAGTGGGCCTCTCCGAGCAGTACTTC. Translated, it gives CASSVVGLSEQYF. Full variable domain (remainder filled in from reference TRBV9 and TRBJ2-7): DSGVTQTPKHLITATGQRVTLRCSPRSGDLSVYWYQQSLDQGLQFLIQYYNGEERAKGNILERFSAQQFPDLHSELNLSSLELGDSALYFCASSVVGLSEQYFGPGTRLTVT.

The rearrangement links TRBV5-1 to TRBJ2-5; D is undetermined. Germline V gene data show CDR1 as SGHRS and CDR2 as YFSETQ. The CDR3 consists of 15 residues. The germline V and J ends were trimmed by 3 bases and 3 bases, with 15 bases remaining between them. CDR3 nucleotide sequence: TGCGCCAGCAGCTCGAGTCCAGCGAGCGAAGAGACCCAGTACTTC. Its protein is CASSSSPASEETQYF.

The chain combines TRBV6-5 with TRBJ1-4; D call uncertain. V lost 4 bases and J 0 bases, leaving 9 bases between the germline ends. This CDR3 comprises 15 residues. Per germline, CDR1 MNHEY and CDR2 SVGAGI. The CDR3 is CASSLRTATNEKLFF. The CDR3 coding sequence is TGTGCCAGCAGTTTAAGAACAGCAACTAATGAAAAACTGTTTTTT.

This clonotype was picked up a small number of times. The rearrangement joins TRBV12-3 or TRBV12-4 to TRBJ2-5; D remains ambiguous. The V and J ends lost 3 bases and 0 bases respectively, with 14 bases between them. The CDR3 runs to 16 residues. The CDR3 reads CASSFSGRRNQETQYF. The CDR3, as DNA: TGTGCCAGCAGTTTTTCGGGCCGGCGGAACCAAGAGACCCAGTACTTC.

This clonotype has more than one count but fewer than ten. The chain uses TRBV5-1 and TRBJ2-5, with 8 bases fitting TRBD2. CDR3 length: 16 residues. V lost 0 bases and J lost 5; bases outside the gene matches: 9. Per the germline V gene, CDR1 is SGHRS and CDR2 is YFSETQ. The CDR3 sequence is CASSLAAKAGEETQYF. DNA of the CDR3: TGCGCCAGCAGCTTGGCCGCAAAAGCGGGAGAGGAGACCCAGTACTTC.